This TCR beta chain was sequenced for a study of T cell responses to AZD1222 COVID-19 vaccine (dated by TCRdb to the early 2020s). About the investigation overall: Because spike-specific TCR depth and breadth did not differ between the two schedules, AZD1222 recipients who got a second dose at roughly 4 weeks were pooled with those who got a second dose at roughly 12 weeks. A total of just over 230 trial participants underwent TCR sequencing, of whom about 210 received two doses of AZD1222 and about 25 received two doses of the MenACWY control vaccine. Trial participants were enrolled into age subgroups of 18-55, 56-69 and 70-plus years, which contained approximately 150, 28 and 58 TCR-sequenced participants, respectively. Points the paper makes about the study in general: The 56-69-year group was small, and its depth increase did not reach significance, likely because of low power. Reportedly, almost half of the unique spike-specific TCRs recognized epitopes lying outside the regions that are mutated in the B.1.351 and B.1.1.7 variants. CD4 TCRs associated with the vaccine covered the entire spike protein, and the dominant responses were in regions 160-218 and 743-854. Conclusions about previously exposed vaccinees are limited because only a handful of AZD1222 recipients were SARS-CoV-2 seropositive at baseline. Spike-specific TCR breadth and depth rose significantly after two AZD1222 doses compared with day 0 and with MenACWY recipients. No day 14 peak-response samples were available, so repertoires were characterized only after the peak T cell response. Participants were mostly white British and included more females than males, and it was suggested by the authors that clonal diversity may have been underestimated.

CDR1 and CDR2 are read off the germline V gene (reference sequence) as LGHDT and YNNKEL. V loses 0 bases of germline sequence and J loses 0 bases, and the interval between the two ends is 11 bases. Including the terminal cysteine and phenylalanine, the CDR3 comprises 16 residues. Only the CDR3 part of the read is kept: 48 bases, read in frame from the first base. The CDR3 regions of human TCRbeta chains were subjected to immunosequencing. Per the source publication's procedure: Repertoire TCRs were matched against a reference library of SARS-CoV-2-specific TCRs generated with the MIRA antigen-specificity platform. Breadth meant the fraction of unique TCRs that were SARS-CoV-2-associated, whereas depth meant the fraction of total T cells that were SARS-CoV-2-associated. Each spike-specific TCR was assigned to its reactive spike region and to a CD4 or CD8 class using the MIRA data. Log10-transformed breadth and depth values were compared by one-way ANOVA with Sidak's multiple comparisons tests. TCRdb limited this immuneACCESS table to in-frame rearrangements with V and J called. A share of clones is missing; checked studies link under half to unresolved V genes, and the rest is unexplained. That table is the source of V, J and clone size, and D and trimming were worked out from the DNA. The sample table shows 150,000 to 200,000 clones, and around 94% are seen once. The top ten hold about 10% of the sample.

The time point label corresponds to: baseline before first vaccination. Vaccinee samples came from UK trials COV001 and COV002, including a single-blind randomized controlled phase 2/3 trial of AZD1222 (ChAdOx1 nCoV-19) in healthy adults. Trial participant PBMC samples were collected at day 0 and day 28 after the second dose for TCRbeta chain sequencing. Worth noting for this clone: Its antigen has not been determined. The input lacks base qualities; no much larger clone sits a single base away.

The rearrangement joined TRBV3-1 (or the pseudogene TRBV3-2) to TRBJ1-1, with the D gene uncertain. Sequencing was performed on peripheral blood, taken on day 0 of AZD1222 vaccination. This clonotype was sampled from an adult in good health. The bases are TGTGCCAGCAGCCAAGATTTTAGCTACATGAACACTGAAGCTTTCTTT. Translated, this is CASSQDFSYMNTEAFF.